Given below is one T cell receptor beta chain in context. This clonotype was detected many times. It lacks a known antigen. Base qualities were left out, and no much larger clone turns up one base away. At the junction V is shortened by 6 bases and J by 1 base, with 15 bases in between. CDR1 and CDR2 were assigned from the germline V gene as KGHSH and LQKENI. The CDR3 covers 15 residues, taking in both the cysteine and the phenylalanine. CDR3 DNA only is kept here, 45 bases in frame from base 1. Receptor amplification or capture employed 5' RACE. This sample was sequenced with a NextSeq 500. The TCR library protocol attached a unique molecular identifier to each TCR cDNA molecule to allow correction of PCR and sequencing errors. On the authors' methods: TCR identification, UMI-based error correction and CDR3 extraction were all carried out with Decombinator tools. TCRs above a frequency of 2 per 1,000, corresponding to the top 1% of the tumor frequency distribution, were defined as expanded. Rényi diversity was computed with the R vegan package after subsampling each repertoire 100 times to 5,000 TCRs. CDR3 similarity networks were constructed using string-kernel similarity of amino acid triplets, with links drawn between CDR3s whose pairwise similarity was above 0.82. TCRdb reran the public reads through fastp at Q25 and MiXCR, keeping productive beta chains. When rows share a CDR3 protein, they turn into one entry using the most common DNA and genes. The V and J calls and clone size are TCRdb's, not the authors'. The sample table holds tens of thousands of distinct CDR3 sequences, of which 4% to 6% were seen once. The ten biggest clones cover 29% of the sample.

This specimen's time point label, per the study, means: sample taken at primary tumor resection. Whole RNA extracted from tumor and nontumor lung tissue, or from cryopreserved PBMC samples, was used for TCR sequencing without cell sorting. Samples were obtained from roughly 72 patients with early-stage, untreated non-small cell lung cancer from the lung TRACERx cohort. Only patients for whom sufficient RNA was available from at least two tumor regions were selected for TCR sequencing. This sample stems from a study of spatial heterogeneity in lung cancer (dated by TCRdb to 2018 to 2020). For context, the study as a whole: Beta-chain transcripts were consistently detected in greater numbers than alpha-chain transcripts, which likely reflects a higher abundance of beta-chain transcripts. Nonsynonymous mutation counts, determined by whole-exome sequencing of tumor tissue, were related to TCR repertoire features. In the raw uncorrected reads, each unique combination of TCR and UMI appeared more than ten times on average. At surgery, both alpha and beta chains were TCR-sequenced in 200 to 250 tumor regions, over 61 matched nontumor lung samples and around 50 PBMC samples. In non-small cell lung cancer, the study made a quantitative comparison of TCR alpha and beta repertoires among multiple tumor regions, matched nontumor lung and blood.

Beyond this particular receptor, the publication reports: Confirming at a functional level the hypothesis that regional TCRs recognize regional mutations was considered to require additional single-cell paired TCR alpha and beta sequencing. Ubiquitous expanded tumor TCRs showed up in blood more often at tumor resection than at routine follow-up.

Source: PBMCs, taken at surgery. The receptor was isolated from a female donor with early-stage non-small cell lung cancer. The V gene is TRBV18 and the J gene is TRBJ1-1; a tentative D call is TRBD1 (6 bases match). In nucleotide form, the sequence is TGTGCCAGCTCTGACCGACAGGCGGGGAACACTGAAGCTTTCTTT. This is translated as CASSDRQAGNTEAFF.